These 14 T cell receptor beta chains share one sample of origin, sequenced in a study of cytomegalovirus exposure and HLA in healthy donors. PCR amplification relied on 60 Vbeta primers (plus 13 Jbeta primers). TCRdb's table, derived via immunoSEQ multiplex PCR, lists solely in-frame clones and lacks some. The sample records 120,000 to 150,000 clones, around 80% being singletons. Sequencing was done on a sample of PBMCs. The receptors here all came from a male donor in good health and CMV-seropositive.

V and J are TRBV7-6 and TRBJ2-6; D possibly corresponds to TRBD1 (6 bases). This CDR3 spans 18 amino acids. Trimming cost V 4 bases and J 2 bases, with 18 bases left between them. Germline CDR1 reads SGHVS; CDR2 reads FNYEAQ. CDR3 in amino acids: CASSYWTVGAAGANVLTF. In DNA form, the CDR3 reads TGTGCCAGCAGCTACTGGACAGTCGGGGCCGCTGGGGCCAACGTCCTGACTTTC. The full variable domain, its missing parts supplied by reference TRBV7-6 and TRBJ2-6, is GAGVSQSPRYKVTKRGQDVALRCDPISGHVSLYWYRQALGQGPEFLTYFNYEAQQDKSGLPNDRFSAERPEGSISTLTIQRTEQRDSAMYRCASSYWTVGAAGANVLTFGAGSRLTVL.

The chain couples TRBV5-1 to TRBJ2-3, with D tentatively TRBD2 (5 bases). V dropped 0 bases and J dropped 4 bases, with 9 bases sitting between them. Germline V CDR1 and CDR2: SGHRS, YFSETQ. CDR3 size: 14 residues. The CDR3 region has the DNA TGCGCCAGCAGCTTGGGGCTAGCAGCAGATACGCAGTATTTT. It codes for CASSLGLAADTQYF.

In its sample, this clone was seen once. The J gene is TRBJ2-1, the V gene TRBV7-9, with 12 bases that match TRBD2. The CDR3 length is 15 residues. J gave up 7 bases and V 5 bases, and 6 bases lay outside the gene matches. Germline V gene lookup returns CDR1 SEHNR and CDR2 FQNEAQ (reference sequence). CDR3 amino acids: CASSLTSGRGNEQFF. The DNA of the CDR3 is TGTGCCAGCAGCCTGACTAGCGGGAGAGGAAATGAGCAGTTCTTC.

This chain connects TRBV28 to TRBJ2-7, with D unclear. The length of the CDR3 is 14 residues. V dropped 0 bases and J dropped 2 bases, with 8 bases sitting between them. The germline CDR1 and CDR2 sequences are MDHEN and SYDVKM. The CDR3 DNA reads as TGTGCCAGCAGTTTATGGCCCGAGCCCTACGAGCAGTACTTC. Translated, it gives CASSLWPEPYEQYF.

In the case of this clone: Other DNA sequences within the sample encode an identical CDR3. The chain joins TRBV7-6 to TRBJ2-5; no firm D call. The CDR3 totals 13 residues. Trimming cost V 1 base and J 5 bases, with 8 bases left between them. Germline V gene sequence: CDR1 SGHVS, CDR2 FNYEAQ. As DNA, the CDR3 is TGTGCCAGCAGCTTAGGACAAATCGAGACCCAGTACTTC. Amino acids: CASSLGQIETQYF.

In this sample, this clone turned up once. The CDR3 nucleotides read TGCGCCAGCAGCTACGGGACTAGCGGGGGACAAGAGACCCAGTACTTC. Encoded protein: CASSYGTSGGQETQYF. The chain uses TRBV4-1 and TRBJ2-5; 14 nucleotides align to TRBD2. Per the germline V gene, CDR1 is MGHRA and CDR2 is YSYEKL. The CDR3 runs 16 residues. With V trimmed by 5 bases and J by 2 bases, 4 bases remained unmatched.

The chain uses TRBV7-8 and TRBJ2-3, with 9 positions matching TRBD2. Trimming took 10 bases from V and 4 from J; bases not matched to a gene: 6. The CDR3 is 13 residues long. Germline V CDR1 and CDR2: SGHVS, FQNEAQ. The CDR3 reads CATERGAADTQYF. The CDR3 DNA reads TGTGCCACCGAGCGGGGGGCTGCAGATACGCAGTATTTT.

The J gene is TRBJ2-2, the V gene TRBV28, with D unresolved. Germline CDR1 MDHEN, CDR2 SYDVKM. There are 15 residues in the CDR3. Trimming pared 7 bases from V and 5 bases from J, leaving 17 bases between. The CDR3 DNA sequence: TGTGCCAGCAACCTCCAGGCAGTTGAGACCGGGGAGCTGTTTTTT. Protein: CASNLQAVETGELFF.

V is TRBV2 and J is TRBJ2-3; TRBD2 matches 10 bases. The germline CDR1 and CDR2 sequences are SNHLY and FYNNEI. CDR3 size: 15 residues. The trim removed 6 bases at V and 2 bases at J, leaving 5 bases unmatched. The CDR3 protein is CASRAGTSDTDTQYF. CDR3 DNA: TGTGCCAGCAGGGCCGGGACTAGCGACACAGATACGCAGTATTTT.

The chain's CDR3 is CASSRQGSSYEQYF. The CDR3 region has the DNA TGTGCCAGTAGTAGACAGGGAAGTTCCTACGAGCAGTACTTC. V usage is TRBV19 and J usage is TRBJ2-7, with TRBD1 identical over 7 bases. The germline V gene encodes CDR1 LNHDA and CDR2 SQIVND (reference sequence). This CDR3 is 14 amino acids long. The ends lost 4 bases at V and 1 base at J; junction bases unmatched: 4.

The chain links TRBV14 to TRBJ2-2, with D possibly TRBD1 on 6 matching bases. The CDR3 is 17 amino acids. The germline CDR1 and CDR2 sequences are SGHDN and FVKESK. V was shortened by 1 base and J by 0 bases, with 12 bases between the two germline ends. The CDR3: CASSQAQGPANTGELFF. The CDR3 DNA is TGTGCCAGCAGCCAAGCTCAGGGGCCGGCGAACACCGGGGAGCTGTTTTTT.

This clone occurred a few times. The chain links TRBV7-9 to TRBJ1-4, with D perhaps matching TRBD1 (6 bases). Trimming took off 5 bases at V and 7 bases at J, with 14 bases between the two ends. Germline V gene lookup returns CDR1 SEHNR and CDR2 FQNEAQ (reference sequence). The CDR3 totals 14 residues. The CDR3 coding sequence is TGTGCCAGCAGCCCAGGGGCTTTGGGTGAAAAACTGTTTTTT. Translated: CASSPGALGEKLFF.

The CDR3 is CASGQGTDTQYF. The CDR3, as DNA: TGTGCCAGCGGACAGGGCACAGATACGCAGTATTTT. This rearrangement joins TRBV7-3 to TRBJ2-3, with 7 bases that match TRBD1. J was trimmed by 1 base and V by 8 bases; bases with no gene match: 0. Germline V gives CDR1 SGHTA, CDR2 FQGTGA. The CDR3 loop spans 12 amino acids.

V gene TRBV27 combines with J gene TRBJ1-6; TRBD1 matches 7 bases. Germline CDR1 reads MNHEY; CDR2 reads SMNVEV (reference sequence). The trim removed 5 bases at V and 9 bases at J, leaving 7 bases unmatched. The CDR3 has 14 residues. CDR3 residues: CASSPGQSFSPLHF. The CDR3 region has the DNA TGTGCCAGCAGTCCGGGACAGAGCTTTTCACCCCTCCACTTT.